The T cell receptor beta chain under discussion was sequenced for a study of regulatory T cells in long-lasting Graves disease. Study-wide results and caveats: Only peripheral blood was studied, not thyroid tissue. Persistent disease was associated with favored TRBV28 usage and with favored use of TRBJ1-2 and TRBJ2-5.

This CDR3 region has 13 residues. Per germline, CDR1 SNHLY and CDR2 FYNNEI. V was clipped by 6 bases and J by 8 bases; unmatched bases: 3. Time point in this sample: newly diagnosed GD, antithyroid drugs for less than 3 months. The TCR library used RNA extracted from PBMCs. EDTA tubes received around 9.9 milliliters of collected peripheral blood. CDR3 regions were amplified by Arm-PCR using iRepertoire HTBI primers to build TCR beta libraries. TCRdb ran MiXCR on the multiplex PCR reads and lists one entry per CDR3 protein. Of about 300,000 distinct CDR3 sequences in the sample, approximately 20% were seen once. In this sample, this clonotype turned up many times. What it recognizes is unknown.

The rearrangement links TRBV2 to TRBJ1-6; 8 bases fit TRBD1. The TCR was taken from a female donor with Graves disease. The sample here was peripheral blood mononuclear cells (PBMCs), taken at new diagnosis, from a patient treated with antithyroid drugs. The CDR3 region has the DNA TGTGCCAGCAGAGGACAGGGTTATTCACCCCTCCACTTT. Translating gives CASRGQGYSPLHF.